One sample yielded the 25 T cell receptor beta chains listed below, sequenced in a study of long-term antiretroviral therapy in people with HIV. The libraries were made with immunoSEQ v3.0 at survey level. The protocol was immunoSEQ multiplex PCR, while the TCRdb copy is restricted to in-frame clones and leaves out a portion. The sample lists over 25,000 clones; approximately 94% were seen once. Material: unsorted PBMCs, obtained around 7.4 years after starting antiretroviral therapy. The source is a man in his forties or fifties with HIV.

The chain is built from TRBV11-2 and TRBJ2-2, with D possibly TRBD2 on 5 matching bases. Per germline, CDR1 SGHAT and CDR2 FQNNGV. CDR3 size: 15 residues. V gave up 0 bases and J gave up 7 bases, with 12 bases separating them. CDR3 DNA sequence: TGTGCCAGCAGCTTAGAAACTTTAGGAGGCGGGGAGCTGTTTTTT. This codes for CASSLETLGGGELFF.

The chain is built from TRBV18 and TRBJ1-1; the D gene is possibly TRBD1 (6 bases). The V gene lost 4 bases and the J gene lost 0 bases, with 12 bases spanning the gap. CDR3 length: 15 amino acids. CDR1 and CDR2 from the germline V gene are KGHSH and LQKENI. The DNA of the CDR3 is TGTGCCAGCTCACTTCCGACAGGACTGAACACTGAAGCTTTCTTT. Translated, it gives CASSLPTGLNTEAFF.

The V call is TRBV19, the J call TRBJ1-2; 8 nucleotides line up with TRBD1. Germline CDR1 and CDR2: LNHDA and SQIVND (reference sequence). Trimming removed 9 bases from V and 5 bases from J; junction bases left unmatched: 14. The length of the CDR3 is 15 residues. CDR3: CASGILQGAGYGYTF. CDR3 nucleotide sequence: TGTGCCAGCGGGATTCTTCAGGGGGCGGGATATGGCTACACCTTC.

The chain has TRBV6-5 and TRBJ1-1; no clear D gene. Germline V gene data show CDR1 as MNHEY and CDR2 as SVGAGI. This CDR3 spans 12 amino acids. V was cut by 6 bases and J by 4 bases, with 9 bases left in between. CDR3 amino acids: CASSPGITEAFF. The CDR3 bases are TGTGCCAGCAGCCCGGGGATCACTGAAGCTTTCTTT.

V gene TRBV6-1 combines with J gene TRBJ1-2, with 10 bases lining up with TRBD1. Per germline, CDR1 MNHNS and CDR2 SASEGT. The CDR3 sequence is 15 residues long. After removal of 10 bases from V and 7 bases from J, the junction contained 15 bases not matched to a gene. The CDR3 spells CAMDRGEPSKGGYTF. CDR3 bases: TGTGCCATGGACAGGGGGGAACCCTCTAAGGGTGGCTACACCTTC.

CDR3 in DNA: TGTGCCAGCAGCAAAAGACTGAACATGGGGGACACCGGGGAGCTGTTTTTT. Amino acids: CASSKRLNMGDTGELFF. The J gene is TRBJ2-2, the V gene TRBV21-1. TRBV21-1 is recorded as a pseudogene. The CDR3 is 17 amino acids.

This chain connects TRBV9 to TRBJ1-1, with 9 bases lining up with TRBD1. The germline CDR1 and CDR2 sequences are SGDLS and YYNGEE. Germline trimming cut 3 bases from V and 3 bases from J; bases unmatched to any gene: 3. CDR3 length equals 14 residues. DNA for the CDR3: TGTGCCAGCAGCGCCAGGACAGGGGACACTGAAGCTTTCTTT. Translated: CASSARTGDTEAFF. Supplemented by reference TRBV9 and TRBJ1-1, the full variable domain reads DSGVTQTPKHLITATGQRVTLRCSPRSGDLSVYWYQQSLDQGLQFLIQYYNGEERAKGNILERFSAQQFPDLHSELNLSSLELGDSALYFCASSARTGDTEAFFGQGTRLTVV.

This clone has just one count. The chain combines TRBV5-6 with TRBJ1-2; D not certain. This CDR3 comprises 16 residues. Trimming removed 2 bases from V and 2 bases from J, with 16 bases in between. Germline assignment: CDR1 SGHDT and CDR2 YYEEEE. The CDR3 nucleotides are TGTGCCAGCAGCTTCGGGGTTCGGGGATACAACTATGGCTACACCTTC. Protein product: CASSFGVRGYNYGYTF.

The V and J genes are TRBV30 and TRBJ2-1, with D hard to call. CDR1 and CDR2 from the germline V gene are GTSNPN and SVGIG (reference sequence). The CDR3 extends over 13 amino acids. Trimming took 0 bases from V and 7 from J, leaving 10 bases between them. CDR3 loop: CAWSVGVGNEQFF. The CDR3 nucleotides are TGTGCCTGGAGTGTAGGAGTCGGGAATGAGCAGTTCTTC.

J is TRBJ2-7 and V is TRBV28; D gene unclear. Trimming pared 1 base from V and 6 bases from J, leaving 13 bases between. This CDR3 is built from 14 residues. Germline-derived CDR1 and CDR2 are MDHEN and SYDVKM. DNA for the CDR3: TGTGCCAGCAGTTTATCTTCACCCCCCACCGAGCAGTACTTC. Translating gives CASSLSSPPTEQYF.

The chain links TRBV5-1 to TRBJ2-1, with D perhaps matching TRBD2 (6 bases). Germline V gene sequence: CDR1 SGHRS, CDR2 YFSETQ. V shed 0 bases and J shed 4 bases, with 11 bases lying between them. The CDR3 contains 15 residues. In DNA form, the CDR3 reads TGCGCCAGCAGCTTGGCTTCGGGACTTTACAATGAGCAGTTCTTC. Protein: CASSLASGLYNEQFF.

This chain links TRBV4-1 with TRBJ2-3; TRBD2 matches at 9 bases. The CDR3 length is 19 residues. The germline CDR1 and CDR2 sequences are MGHRA and YSYEKL. V dropped 0 bases and J dropped 0; count of bases not matched to a gene: 10. The CDR3, as DNA: TGCGCCAGCAGCCAAGAAGGTGGCGGGGGGGCCTGGAGCACAGATACGCAGTATTTT. Residues: CASSQEGGGGAWSTDTQYF.

V and J are TRBV6-1 and TRBJ1-2; 8 positions agree with TRBD1. The CDR3 consists of 14 residues. Trimming cost V 6 bases and J 7 bases; bases outside gene matches: 10. CDR1 and CDR2 (germline): MNHNS, SASEGT. CDR3 bases: TGTGCCAGCAGAGGAGGGACAGGTGGGATTGGCTACACCTTC. Translated, it gives CASRGGTGGIGYTF.

DNA of the CDR3: TGTGCCAGCAGCTTAGGAGGGGGCGGATGGACCGGGGAGCTGTTTTTT. Translation: CASSLGGGGWTGELFF. The rearrangement uses TRBV11-2 and TRBJ2-2; 7 nucleotides align to TRBD1. Germline CDR1 is SGHAT and CDR2 is FQNNGV. This CDR3 has 16 amino acids. Trimming cost V 1 base and J 5 bases; bases outside gene matches: 7.

CDR3 in amino acids: CASSLAGTVASYEQYF. The CDR3 region has the DNA TGTGCCAGCAGCTTGGCCGGGACAGTAGCCTCCTACGAGCAGTACTTC. The V and J genes are TRBV5-6 and TRBJ2-7, with 7 bases lining up with TRBD1. The CDR3 runs to 16 residues. In germline, CDR1 is SGHDT, CDR2 YYEEEE. The J segment lost 0 bases and the V segment lost 0 bases, leaving 6 bases of the junction unmatched.

The chain links TRBV6-4 to TRBJ2-3; 9 nucleotides line up with TRBD1. Unmatched junction bases numbered 18, after V lost 7 bases and J lost 1 base. Germline assignment: CDR1 MRHNA and CDR2 SNTAGT. The CDR3 loop spans 19 amino acids. CDR3 DNA sequence: TGTGCCAGCATGAGGGACAGGGCTCACTTGGGTGGGCGCACAGATACGCAGTATTTT. Residues: CASMRDRAHLGGRTDTQYF.

The chain employs TRBV19 and TRBJ1-2; possibly TRBD1 for D (6 bases). The ends were cut back, 7 bases at V and 3 bases at J, with 18 bases in the middle. CDR1 and CDR2 from the germline V gene are LNHDA and SQIVND (reference sequence). The CDR3 runs 15 residues. CDR3 coding DNA: TGTGCCAGTACCAAATATTTGGGGGCGGACTATGGCTACACCTTC. Translating it yields CASTKYLGADYGYTF.

The V and J genes are TRBV4-3 and TRBJ1-2; no firm D call. V lost 0 bases and J 7 bases, leaving 9 bases between the germline ends. The germline CDR1 and CDR2 sequences are LGHNA and YSLEER. The CDR3 runs 13 residues. As DNA, the CDR3 is TGCGCCAGCAGCCAAGAGGGCTTGGGTGGCTACACCTTC. Amino acids: CASSQEGLGGYTF.

The chain carries TRBV6-1 and TRBJ2-1, with 13 nucleotides matching TRBD2. Germline lookup yields CDR1 MNHNS and CDR2 SASEGT. The CDR3 is 18 amino acids. The J segment lost 6 bases and the V segment lost 4 bases, leaving 12 bases of the junction unmatched. CDR3 in amino acids: CASSVSPRLAGGGNEQFF. The CDR3 DNA is TGTGCCAGCAGTGTTAGTCCAAGACTAGCGGGGGGAGGCAATGAGCAGTTCTTC.

The V call is TRBV5-4, the J call TRBJ2-7; D not resolved. The CDR3 runs 13 residues. Germline assignment: CDR1 SGHNT and CDR2 YYREEE (reference sequence). The ends were cut back, 0 bases at V and 3 bases at J, with 7 bases in the middle. CDR3: CASSLAGRYEQYF. CDR3 coding DNA: TGTGCCAGCAGCTTGGCGGGCCGCTACGAGCAGTACTTC.

The CDR3 region is CASSPATGLNEKLFF. The CDR3, as DNA: TGTGCCAGCAGCCCTGCGACAGGGCTGAATGAAAAACTGTTTTTT. The chain uses TRBV27 and TRBJ1-4; 7 bases match TRBD1. The CDR3 is 15 residues long. Trimming took 6 bases from V and 5 from J; bases not matched to a gene: 9. Germline values: CDR1 MNHEY, CDR2 SMNVEV (reference sequence). The variable domain in full, with the rest retrieved from reference TRBV27 and TRBJ1-4, is EAQVTQNPRYLITVTGKKLTVTCSQNMNHEYMSWYRQDPGLGLRQIYYSMNVEVTDKGDVPEGYKVSRKEKRNFPLILESPSPNQTSLYFCASSPATGLNEKLFFGSGTQLSVL.

J is TRBJ2-1 and V is TRBV5-1; 11 bases map to TRBD2. The V and J ends lost 5 bases and 9 bases, in that order; junction bases with no gene match: 10. The CDR3 totals 15 residues. Germline V gene lookup returns CDR1 SGHRS and CDR2 YFSETQ. The CDR3 nucleotides are TGCGCCAGCAGAGATAGCGGGGGGGCCTTCTTTGAGCAGTTCTTC. Translated: CASRDSGGAFFEQFF.

The chain has TRBV7-6 and TRBJ1-2; 7 bases fit TRBD1. V was pared by 0 bases and J by 7 bases, with 2 bases of the junction left unmatched. CDR1 is SGHVS and CDR2 is FNYEAQ in the germline V gene. The CDR3 is 13 residues long. Here the CDR3 reads CASSLARGSGYTF. The DNA for the CDR3 is TGTGCCAGCAGCTTAGCCAGGGGGAGTGGCTACACCTTC.

The chain couples TRBV29-1 to TRBJ2-6; the match to TRBD1 covers 7 bases. In germline, CDR1 is SQVTM, CDR2 ANQGSEA. CDR3 length: 13 amino acids. The J segment lost 4 bases and the V segment lost 7 bases, leaving 4 bases of the junction unmatched. The CDR3 loop reads CSATGAGANVLTF. CDR3 sequence (DNA): TGCAGCGCTACAGGGGCCGGGGCCAACGTCCTGACTTTC.

V and J are TRBV7-8 and TRBJ2-7, with 10 nucleotides matching TRBD1. With V trimmed by 2 bases and J by 6 bases, 7 bases remained unmatched. CDR1 and CDR2 from the germline V gene are SGHVS and FQNEAQ. CDR3 size: 15 residues. In DNA form, the CDR3 reads TGTGCCAGCAGCTTACGACCCGGGACAGGGGTCGAGCAGTACTTC. It codes for CASSLRPGTGVEQYF.